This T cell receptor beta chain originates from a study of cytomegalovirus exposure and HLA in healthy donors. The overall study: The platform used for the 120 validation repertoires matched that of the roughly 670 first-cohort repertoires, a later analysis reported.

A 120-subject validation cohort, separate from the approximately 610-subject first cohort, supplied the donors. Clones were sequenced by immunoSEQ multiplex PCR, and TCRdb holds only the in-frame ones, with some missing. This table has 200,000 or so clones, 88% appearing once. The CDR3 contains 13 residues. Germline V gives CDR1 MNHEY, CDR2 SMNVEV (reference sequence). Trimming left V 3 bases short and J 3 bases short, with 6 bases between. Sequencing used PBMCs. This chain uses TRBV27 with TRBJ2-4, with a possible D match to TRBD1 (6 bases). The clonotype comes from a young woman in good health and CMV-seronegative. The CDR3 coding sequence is TGTGCCAGCAGTTTGGGACACAAAAACATTCAGTACTTC. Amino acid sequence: CASSLGHKNIQYF.